These 9 T cell receptor beta chains came from one sample sequenced in a study of T cell repertoires in cytomegalovirus infection. TCRdb analysed the reads with MiXCR anew, one entry per CDR3 protein. The data show fewer than 950,000 distinct CDR3 sequences, approximately 32% seen once. The antigens these receptors bind are not known. The material was cultured CD8+ T cells from PBMCs, obtained from culture after CMV antigen stimulation. Receptor source: a human donor in good health (CMV status not recorded). Some clones in this sample may be carry-over from other donors' samples.

This chain links TRBV28 with TRBJ2-1; the match to TRBD2 covers 10 bases. Germline CDR1 reads MDHEN; CDR2 reads SYDVKM. The V gene end was trimmed by 4 bases and the J gene end by 0 bases; junction bases not matched to a gene: 27. The CDR3 is 24 amino acids. The CDR3 sequence is CASSSPSVAGGPKNPPSSYNEQFF. In DNA form, the CDR3 reads TGTGCCAGCAGTTCCCCGTCGGTAGCGGGGGGCCCGAAGAACCCGCCTAGCTCCTACAATGAGCAGTTCTTC.

The chain is built from TRBV11-2 and TRBJ2-2; no definite D call. Trimming shortened V by 2 bases and J by 0 bases, and 10 bases separated the two germline ends. The CDR3 has 16 residues. Per germline, CDR1 SGHAT and CDR2 FQNNGV. The CDR3 DNA reads as TGTGCCAGCAGCTTATTCCAAGTCACGAACACCGGGGAGCTGTTTTTT. This encodes CASSLFQVTNTGELFF.

This clonotype was seen more than once but under ten times. V gene TRBV9 combines with J gene TRBJ2-3; 10 nucleotides agree with TRBD1. Germline trimming cut 0 bases from V and 7 bases from J; bases unmatched to any gene: 8. CDR1 and CDR2 (germline): SGDLS, YYNGEE. The CDR3 runs to 16 residues. This chain's CDR3 is CASSVAGTGAAHTQYF. In DNA form, the CDR3 reads TGTGCCAGCAGCGTAGCTGGGACAGGGGCCGCCCATACGCAGTATTTT.

In this sample, this clonotype turned up a few times. The gene calls are TRBV5-4 and TRBJ1-1; D possibly corresponds to TRBD1 (6 bases). The CDR3 loop spans 12 amino acids. Germline-derived CDR1 and CDR2 are SGHNT and YYREEE (reference sequence). V was pared by 5 bases and J by 1 base, with 6 bases between. This CDR3 reads CASRDRNTEAFF. The CDR3 coding sequence is TGTGCCAGCAGGGACAGGAACACTGAAGCTTTCTTT.

The CDR3 nucleotides are TGTGCCAGCAGTAGATTAAACGGAGGCACTGAAGCTTTCTTT. Amino acid sequence: CASSRLNGGTEAFF. The chain carries TRBV6-1 and TRBJ1-1; unclear D gene. The germline V and J ends were trimmed by 5 bases and 4 bases, with 14 bases remaining between them. This CDR3 is built from 14 residues. Germline-derived CDR1 and CDR2 are MNHNS and SASEGT.

V is TRBV27 and J is TRBJ2-1; D unresolved. The germline V gene encodes CDR1 MNHEY and CDR2 SMNVEV (reference sequence). Trimming took off 6 bases at V and 10 bases at J, with 13 bases between the two ends. The CDR3 contains 12 residues. The CDR3 DNA follows: TGTGCCAGCAGCCCCAGGCGGCGGGAGCAGTTCTTC. It yields the protein CASSPRRREQFF.

The chain couples TRBV19 to TRBJ1-2, with D possibly matching TRBD1 (6 bases). This CDR3 comprises 15 residues. CDR1 is LNHDA, CDR2 SQIVND, per germline (reference sequence). Trimming left V 10 bases short and J 5 bases short, with 23 bases between. The CDR3 here is CATRPRQDETYGYTF. The CDR3, as DNA: TGTGCCACCAGGCCCAGACAGGACGAGACATATGGCTACACCTTC.

This rearrangement joins TRBV13 to TRBJ2-5; TRBD1 might be the D (7 bases). The V end was cut by 9 bases, the J end by 4 bases, with 21 bases between. This CDR3 is 15 amino acids long. CDR1 and CDR2 from the germline V gene are PRHDT and FYEKMQ (reference sequence). CDR3 residues: CASGSGDSPSETQYF. In DNA, the CDR3 is TGTGCCAGTGGGTCGGGGGACAGCCCATCAGAGACCCAGTACTTC.

Only one count was recorded for this clonotype. Since the CDR3 does not end with the conserved phenylalanine or tryptophan, this likely comes from a read error. This chain links TRBV7-2 with TRBJ1-1, with D uncertain. V dropped 1 base and J dropped 4 bases, with 10 bases sitting between them. Per the germline V gene, CDR1 is SGHTA and CDR2 is FQGNSA. This CDR3 comprises 14 residues. CDR3 region: CASSLGSGLTEAFL. For the CDR3, the DNA is TGTGCCAGCAGCTTAGGGTCAGGTCTCACTGAAGCTTTCCTT.